This TCR beta chain came from a study of T cell clonality in common variable immunodeficiency. Points on this clone: Antigen unknown. The sequenced fragment ends 3 residues before the CDR3 boundary, so the rest is inferred from the germline J gene.

General study findings and limits: Reportedly, TCR beta sequences from common variable immunodeficiency showed fewer deletions and N-nucleotide insertions.

Clones were read by immunoSEQ multiplex PCR, and TCRdb kept only the in-frame ones, dropping some. The sample has about 35,000 clones, none seen only once. V was trimmed by 3 bases and J by 2 bases, leaving 8 bases between them. Looked up from germline, CDR1 is SGHTA and CDR2 is FQGNSA. This CDR3 is 13 amino acids long. The source is a human donor with common variable immunodeficiency. The specimen sequenced was peripheral blood mononuclear cells. The chain couples TRBV7-2 to TRBJ2-7, with no clear D. The sequenced part of the CDR3 DNA is TGTGCCAGCAGCTTCTATGAGACCTACGAG. Translating gives CASSFYETYE. The whole CDR3 is CASSFYETYEQYF.